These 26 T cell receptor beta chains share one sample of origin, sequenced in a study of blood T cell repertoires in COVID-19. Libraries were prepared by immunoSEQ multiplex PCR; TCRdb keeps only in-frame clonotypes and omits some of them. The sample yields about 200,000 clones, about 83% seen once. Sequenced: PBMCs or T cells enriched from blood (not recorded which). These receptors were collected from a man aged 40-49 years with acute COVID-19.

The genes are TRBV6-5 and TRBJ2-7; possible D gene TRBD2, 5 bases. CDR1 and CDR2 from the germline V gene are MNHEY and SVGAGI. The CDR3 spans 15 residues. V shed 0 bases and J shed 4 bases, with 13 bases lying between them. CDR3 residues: CASSYSRAEAYEQYF. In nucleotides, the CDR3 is TGTGCCAGCAGTTACTCGAGAGCGGAAGCTTACGAGCAGTACTTC.

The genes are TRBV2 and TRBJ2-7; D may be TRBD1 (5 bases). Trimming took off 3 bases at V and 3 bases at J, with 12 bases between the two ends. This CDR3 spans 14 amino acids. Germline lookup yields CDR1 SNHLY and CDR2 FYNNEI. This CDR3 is CASSDQTAGYEQYF. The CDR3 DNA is TGTGCCAGCAGTGATCAGACAGCTGGCTACGAGCAGTACTTC.

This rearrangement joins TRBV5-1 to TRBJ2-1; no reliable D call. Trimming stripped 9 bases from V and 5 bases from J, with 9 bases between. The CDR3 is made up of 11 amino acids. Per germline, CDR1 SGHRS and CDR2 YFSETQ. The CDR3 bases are TGCGCCACCCGAACAAACAATGAGCAGTTCTTC. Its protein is CATRTNNEQFF. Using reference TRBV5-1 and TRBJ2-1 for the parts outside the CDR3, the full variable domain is KAGVTQTPRYLIKTRGQQVTLSCSPISGHRSVSWYQQTPGQGLQFLFEYFSETQRNKGNFPGRFSGRQFSNSRSEMNVSTLELGDSALYLCATRTNNEQFFGPGTRLTVL.

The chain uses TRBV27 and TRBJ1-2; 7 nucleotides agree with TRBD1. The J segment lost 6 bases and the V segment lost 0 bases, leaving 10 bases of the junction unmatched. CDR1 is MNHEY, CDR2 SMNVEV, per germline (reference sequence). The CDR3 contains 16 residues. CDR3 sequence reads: CASSLSWQGVVHGYTF. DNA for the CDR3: TGTGCCAGCAGTTTATCCTGGCAGGGGGTGGTCCATGGCTACACCTTC.

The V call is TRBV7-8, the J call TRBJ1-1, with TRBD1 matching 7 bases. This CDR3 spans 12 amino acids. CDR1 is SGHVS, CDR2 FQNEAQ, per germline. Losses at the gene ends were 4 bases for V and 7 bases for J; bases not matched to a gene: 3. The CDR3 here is CASSSGQIEAFF. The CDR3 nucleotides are TGTGCCAGCAGCTCGGGACAGATTGAAGCTTTCTTT.

Here the CDR3 reads CASSQNSGRDQETQYF. DNA for the CDR3: TGCGCCAGCAGCCAAAATAGCGGGAGGGACCAAGAGACCCAGTACTTC. The chain has TRBV4-1 and TRBJ2-5, with 11 positions matching TRBD2. The CDR3 has 16 amino acids. From germline, CDR1 is MGHRA and CDR2 YSYEKL. With V trimmed by 2 bases and J by 0 bases, 2 bases remained unmatched.

The CDR3 DNA reads as TGTGCCAGCAGTTACAGCTATAATTCACCCCTCCACTTT. As protein: CASSYSYNSPLHF. The chain has TRBV27 and TRBJ1-6; D unresolved. The V end lost 4 bases, the J end lost 3 bases, and 4 bases lay between the germline ends. Germline V lookup: CDR1 MNHEY, CDR2 SMNVEV (reference sequence). This CDR3 has 13 amino acids.

The CDR3 nucleotides read TGTGCCAGCAGTTTAAAGGGGACAGGGTGGGAAAAACTGTTTTTT. Its protein product is CASSLKGTGWEKLFF. The chain combines TRBV27 with TRBJ1-4; 9 positions agree with TRBD1. The CDR3 is made up of 15 amino acids. Germline CDR1 and CDR2: MNHEY and SMNVEV (reference sequence). V shed 2 bases, J shed 8 bases, and the junction held 6 bases outside the gene matches.

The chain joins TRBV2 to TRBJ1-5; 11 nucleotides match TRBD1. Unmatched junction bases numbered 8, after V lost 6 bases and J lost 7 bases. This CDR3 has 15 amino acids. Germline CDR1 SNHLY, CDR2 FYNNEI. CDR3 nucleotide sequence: TGTGCCAGCAGGAGGACAGGGGGCACGGGACAGCCCCAGCATTTT. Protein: CASRRTGGTGQPQHF. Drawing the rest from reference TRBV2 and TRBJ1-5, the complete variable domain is EPEVTQTPSHQVTQMGQEVILRCVPISNHLYFYWYRQILGQKVEFLVSFYNNEISEKSEIFDDQFSVERPDGSNFTLKIRSTKLEDSAMYFCASRRTGGTGQPQHFGDGTRLSIL.

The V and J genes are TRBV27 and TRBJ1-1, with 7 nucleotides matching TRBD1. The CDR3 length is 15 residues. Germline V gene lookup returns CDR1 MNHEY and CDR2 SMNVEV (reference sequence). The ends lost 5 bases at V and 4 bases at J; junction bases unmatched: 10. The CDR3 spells CASSLLDRLATEAFF. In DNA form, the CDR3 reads TGTGCCAGCAGTCTATTGGACAGGTTGGCCACTGAAGCTTTCTTT.

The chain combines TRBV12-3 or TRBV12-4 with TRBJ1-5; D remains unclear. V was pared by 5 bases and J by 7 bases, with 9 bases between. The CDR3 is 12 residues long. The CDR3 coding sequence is TGTGCCAGCAGTCTGGGAGACCAGCCCCAGCATTTT. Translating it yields CASSLGDQPQHF.

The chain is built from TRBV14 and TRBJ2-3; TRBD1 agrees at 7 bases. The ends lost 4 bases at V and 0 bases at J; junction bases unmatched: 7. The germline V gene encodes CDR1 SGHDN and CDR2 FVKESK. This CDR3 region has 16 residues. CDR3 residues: CASSLIRGGSTDTQYF. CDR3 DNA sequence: TGTGCCAGCAGCCTGATCCGAGGGGGCAGCACAGATACGCAGTATTTT. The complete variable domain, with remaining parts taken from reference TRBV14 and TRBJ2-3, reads EAGVTQFPSHSVIEKGQTVTLRCDPISGHDNLYWYRRVMGKEIKFLLHFVKESKQDESGMPNNRFLAERTGGTYSTLKVQPAELEDSGVYFCASSLIRGGSTDTQYFGPGTRLTVL.

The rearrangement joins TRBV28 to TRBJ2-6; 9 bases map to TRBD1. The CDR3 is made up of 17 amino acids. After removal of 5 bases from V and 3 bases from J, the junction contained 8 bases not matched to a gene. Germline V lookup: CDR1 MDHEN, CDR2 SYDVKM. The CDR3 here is CASSTGQGIGGANVLTF. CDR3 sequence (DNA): TGTGCCAGCAGTACGGGACAGGGTATCGGTGGGGCCAACGTCCTGACTTTC.

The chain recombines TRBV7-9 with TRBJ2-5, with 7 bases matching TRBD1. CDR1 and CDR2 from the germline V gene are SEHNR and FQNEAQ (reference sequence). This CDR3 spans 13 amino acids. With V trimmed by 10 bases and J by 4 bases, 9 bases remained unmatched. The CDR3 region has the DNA TGTGCCATCCGGAGACAGGGCCGAGAGACCCAGTACTTC. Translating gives CAIRRQGRETQYF.

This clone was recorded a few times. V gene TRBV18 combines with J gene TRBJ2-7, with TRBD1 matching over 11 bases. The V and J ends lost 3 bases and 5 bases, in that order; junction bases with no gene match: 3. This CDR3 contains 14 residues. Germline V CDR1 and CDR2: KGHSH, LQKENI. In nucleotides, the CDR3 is TGTGCCAGCTCACCGGGACAGGGGGTCAACGAGCAGTACTTC. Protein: CASSPGQGVNEQYF.

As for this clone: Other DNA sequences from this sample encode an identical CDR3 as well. The CDR3 is CASSLRGYQPQHF. The DNA for the CDR3 is TGTGCCAGCAGTTTACGGGGTTATCAGCCCCAGCATTTT. The chain couples TRBV28 to TRBJ1-5; D is unclear. Trimming left V 2 bases short and J 5 bases short, with 7 bases between. Germline V gene lookup returns CDR1 MDHEN and CDR2 SYDVKM. CDR3 length equals 13 residues.

The CDR3 reads CASSLTPTYEQYF. The CDR3 bases are TGTGCCAGCAGCTTAACTCCCACCTACGAGCAGTACTTC. This rearrangement joins TRBV7-3 to TRBJ2-7; D is unresolved. The CDR3 is 13 residues long. Looked up from germline, CDR1 is SGHTA and CDR2 is FQGTGA. V shed 0 bases and J shed 2 bases, with 5 bases lying between them.

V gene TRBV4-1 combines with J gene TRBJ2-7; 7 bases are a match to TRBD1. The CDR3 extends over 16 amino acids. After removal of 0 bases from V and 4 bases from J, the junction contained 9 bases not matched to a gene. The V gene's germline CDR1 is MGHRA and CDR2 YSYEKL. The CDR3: CASSQDEGQTSYEQYF. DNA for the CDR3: TGCGCCAGCAGCCAAGATGAGGGACAGACCAGTTACGAGCAGTACTTC.

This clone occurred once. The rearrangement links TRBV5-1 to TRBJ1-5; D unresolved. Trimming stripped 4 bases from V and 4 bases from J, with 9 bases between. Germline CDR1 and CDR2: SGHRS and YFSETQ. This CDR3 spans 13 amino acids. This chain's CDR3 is CASSPGNNQPQHF. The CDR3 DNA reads TGCGCCAGCAGCCCGGGAAATAATCAGCCCCAGCATTTT.

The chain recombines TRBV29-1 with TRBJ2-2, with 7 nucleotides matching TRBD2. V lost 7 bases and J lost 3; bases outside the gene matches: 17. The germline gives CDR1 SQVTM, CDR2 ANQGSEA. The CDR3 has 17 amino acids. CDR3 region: CSAGGLPPLGDTGELFF. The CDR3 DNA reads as TGCAGCGCGGGGGGACTCCCCCCTTTAGGTGACACCGGGGAGCTGTTTTTT.

CDR3 DNA: TGTGCCAGCAGCTTAACGGCCTCGGCAGGGGACTACGAGCAGTACTTC. It yields the protein CASSLTASAGDYEQYF. This rearrangement joins TRBV7-9 to TRBJ2-7; D might be TRBD1 (6 bases). The CDR3 sequence is 16 residues long. Germline CDR1 and CDR2: SEHNR and FQNEAQ (reference sequence). The V end was cut by 2 bases, the J end by 3 bases, with 17 bases between.

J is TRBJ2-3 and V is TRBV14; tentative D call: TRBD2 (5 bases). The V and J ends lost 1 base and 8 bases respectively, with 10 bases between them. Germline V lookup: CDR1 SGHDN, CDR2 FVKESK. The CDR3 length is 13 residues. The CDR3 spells CASSQVLAGTQYF. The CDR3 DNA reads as TGTGCCAGCAGCCAAGTCCTTGCGGGTACGCAGTATTTT.

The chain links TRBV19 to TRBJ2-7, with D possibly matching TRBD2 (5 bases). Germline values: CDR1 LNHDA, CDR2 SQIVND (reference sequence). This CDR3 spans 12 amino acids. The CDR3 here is CATGGSSYEQYF. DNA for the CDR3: TGTGCGACGGGTGGGAGCTCCTACGAGCAGTACTTC.

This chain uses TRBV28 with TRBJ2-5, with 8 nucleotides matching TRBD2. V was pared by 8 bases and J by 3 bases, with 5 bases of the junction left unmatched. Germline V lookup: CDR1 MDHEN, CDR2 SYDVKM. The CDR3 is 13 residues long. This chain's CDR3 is CASVVAGKETQYF. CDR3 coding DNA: TGTGCCAGCGTGGTAGCGGGAAAAGAGACCCAGTACTTC.

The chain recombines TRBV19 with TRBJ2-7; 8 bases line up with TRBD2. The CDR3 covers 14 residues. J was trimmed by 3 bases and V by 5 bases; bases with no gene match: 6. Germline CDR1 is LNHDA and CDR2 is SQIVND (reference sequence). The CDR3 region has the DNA TGTGCCAGTAGTTTACTAGCGGCCGGCTACGAGCAGTACTTC. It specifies CASSLLAAGYEQYF.

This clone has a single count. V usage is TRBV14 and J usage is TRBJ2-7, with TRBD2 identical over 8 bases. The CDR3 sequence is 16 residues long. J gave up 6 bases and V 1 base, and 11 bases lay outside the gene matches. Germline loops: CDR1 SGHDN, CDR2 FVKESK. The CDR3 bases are TGTGCCAGCAGCCAAGCCGCCGGGACTAGGGGACTCGAGCAGTACTTC. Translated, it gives CASSQAAGTRGLEQYF.